This section outlines one T cell receptor beta chain sequence together with its context. The data were taken from a study of human T cells and chemical hapten exposure. Overall study context: Across its roughly 22 weeks, the study gave patients weekly diphenylcyclopropenone doses to the scalp.

Each CDR3 protein gets one entry after TCRdb re-called the RACE reads with MiXCR. The sample includes about 250,000 distinct CDR3 sequences, 7.7% of them seen just once. Time point indicated: pre-sensitization, week 0. The treatment denotes: therapeutic diphenylcyclopropenone sensitization with weekly scalp DPC. The CDR3 covers 14 residues. V was pared by 1 base and J by 7 bases, with 10 bases between. The TCR comes from a man aged 18 to 30 with alopecia areata. Some clones in this sample may be carry-over from other donors' samples. Sequenced here: whole blood, sampled in connection with sensitization to the hapten diphenylcyclopropenone (DPC). The V and J genes are TRBV12-3 or TRBV12-4 and TRBJ2-2; D is unresolved. CDR3 in DNA: TGTGCCAGCAGTTTAGGGGGAATAGGCGGGGAGCTGTTTTTT. Amino acids: CASSLGGIGGELFF.